Below, 13 T cell receptor beta chains from the same sample are listed, as sequenced in a study of T cells in Graves' hyperthyroidism and ophthalmopathy. RNA transcripts were the template for amplifying TCR beta CDR3 regions. The TCR CDR3 was amplified in a first-round RT-PCR using the HTBI primer set. TCRdb redid the calling of the multiplex PCR reads with MiXCR, one entry per CDR3 protein. In the table there are fewer than 450,000 distinct CDR3 sequences, about 18% of which are singletons. The sample consisted of blood. These receptors were obtained from a woman in her twenties or thirties with Graves' hyperthyroidism that later progressed to Graves' ophthalmopathy.

This clonotype was counted only a few times. This CDR3 is CASSPYGGGSNEQFF. DNA for the CDR3: TGTGCCAGCAGCCCCTACGGGGGGGGGTCCAATGAGCAGTTCTTC. This chain links TRBV7-9 with TRBJ2-1; 8 bases map to TRBD2. The germline V gene has CDR1 SEHNR and CDR2 FQNEAQ (reference sequence). The V gene end was trimmed by 5 bases and the J gene end by 6 bases; junction bases not matched to a gene: 9. The CDR3 is 15 amino acids.

The table lists this clonotype with many counts. The chain is built from TRBV20-1 and TRBJ1-5; D not resolved. The V and J ends lost 0 bases and 2 bases respectively, with 2 bases between them. CDR3 length: 12 residues. From germline, CDR1 is DFQATT and CDR2 SNEGSKA (reference sequence). The CDR3 loop is CSARDGNQPQHF. For the CDR3, the DNA is TGCAGTGCTAGAGACGGCAATCAGCCCCAGCATTTT.

Many counts were recorded for this clonotype. This rearrangement joins TRBV5-1 to TRBJ2-3; TRBD1 aligns across 9 bases. Germline V CDR1 and CDR2: SGHRS, YFSETQ. The CDR3 covers 16 residues. J gave up 3 bases and V 7 bases, and 12 bases lay outside the gene matches. The CDR3 region is CASSGPGTGRTDTQYF. The CDR3 coding sequence is TGCGCCAGCTCGGGCCCCGGGACAGGGCGTACAGATACGCAGTATTTT.

As for this clonotype: With a much larger clone just one base away, this may be a read error. This chain connects TRBV30 to TRBJ2-1; D perhaps matches TRBD1 (6 bases). The V gene's germline CDR1 is GTSNPN and CDR2 SVGIG (reference sequence). The CDR3 loop spans 16 amino acids. Deletions cut 0 bases from V and 0 bases from J, with 12 bases between. The CDR3 DNA reads as TGTGCCTGGAGTGTTTCTAGCAGGGGCTCCTACAATGAGCAGTTCTTC. As protein: CAWSVSSRGSYNEQFF.

This clonotype appeared many times. This chain joins TRBV5-1 and TRBJ1-1; D is undetermined. There are 14 residues in the CDR3. Per the germline V gene, CDR1 is SGHRS and CDR2 is YFSETQ. The V end was cut by 3 bases, the J end by 3 bases, with 12 bases between. CDR3 sequence: CASSWAGSDTEAFF. As DNA, the CDR3 is TGCGCCAGCAGCTGGGCGGGGAGTGACACTGAAGCTTTCTTT.

This clonotype was counted at least ten times. The V call is TRBV11-1, the J call TRBJ1-2, with D hard to call. Germline CDR1 and CDR2: SGHAT and FQDESV (reference sequence). The V and J ends lost 1 base and 3 bases respectively, with 6 bases between them. The CDR3 contains 13 residues. DNA for the CDR3: TGTGCCAGCAGCTTAGATTCGGACTATGGCTACACCTTC. Amino acid sequence: CASSLDSDYGYTF.

In this sample, this clonotype turned up many times. The chain joins TRBV28 to TRBJ1-2; possibly TRBD1 for D (5 bases). From germline, CDR1 is MDHEN and CDR2 SYDVKM. With 2 bases removed from V and 7 bases from J, the gap between germline ends came to 11 bases. This CDR3 contains 13 residues. The CDR3 coding sequence is TGTGCCAGCAGTTTAAACAGGTCATTTGGCTACACCTTC. This codes for CASSLNRSFGYTF.

This clonotype was detected a few times. This chain uses TRBV5-4 with TRBJ2-3; 16 bases are a match to TRBD2. The CDR3 totals 17 residues. J gave up 1 base and V 4 bases, and 3 bases lay outside the gene matches. Per the germline V gene, CDR1 is SGHNT and CDR2 is YYREEE (reference sequence). The CDR3 sequence: CASSPGTSGRGTDTQYF. In DNA form, the CDR3 reads TGTGCCAGCAGCCCGGGGACTAGCGGGAGGGGCACAGATACGCAGTATTTT.

This clonotype was seen ten or more times. The chain uses TRBV7-2 and TRBJ2-3, with 7 bases lining up with TRBD1. The length of the CDR3 is 14 residues. Germline V lookup: CDR1 SGHTA, CDR2 FQGNSA. The V and J ends lost 5 bases and 4 bases, in that order; junction bases with no gene match: 6. The CDR3 DNA sequence: TGTGCCAGCAGCCAAGACAGGGCGGCAGATACGCAGTATTTT. Its protein product is CASSQDRAADTQYF.

The chain is built from TRBV20-1 and TRBJ2-7; the match to TRBD1 covers 7 bases. The CDR3 sequence is 13 residues long. Looked up from germline, CDR1 is DFQATT and CDR2 is SNEGSKA (reference sequence). J gave up 2 bases and V 4 bases, and 5 bases lay outside the gene matches. Written as DNA, the CDR3 is TGCAGTGCTAACAAAGGACAGGCCTACGAGCAGTACTTC. Protein sequence: CSANKGQAYEQYF.

This clonotype showed up just a few times. The chain recombines TRBV19 with TRBJ2-3; 8 nucleotides agree with TRBD2. The CDR3 sequence is 16 residues long. CDR1 is LNHDA and CDR2 is SQIVND in the germline V gene (reference sequence). J was trimmed by 1 base and V by 1 base; bases with no gene match: 4. The CDR3 bases are TGTGCCAGTAGTATAGTAACGACTAGCGGCACAGATACGCAGTATTTT. It encodes CASSIVTTSGTDTQYF. Combining the CDR3 with reference TRBV19 and TRBJ2-3 gives the whole variable domain DGGITQSPKYLFRKEGQNVTLSCEQNLNHDAMYWYRQDPGQGLRLIYYSQIVNDFQKGDIAEGYSVSREKKESFPLTVTSAQKNPTAFYLCASSIVTTSGTDTQYFGPGTRLTVL.

This clonotype was seen a few times. V is TRBV19 and J is TRBJ1-2; the D is unclear. Germline CDR1 is LNHDA and CDR2 is SQIVND (reference sequence). CDR3 length equals 15 residues. The V end lost 3 bases, the J end lost 2 bases, and 13 bases lay between the germline ends. CDR3 protein: CASSILSGPNYGYTF. The CDR3 coding sequence is TGTGCCAGTAGTATTTTGTCCGGACCCAACTATGGCTACACCTTC.

A few counts support this clonotype. The chain links TRBV20-1 to TRBJ2-7; 8 bases agree with TRBD1. The CDR3 length is 15 residues. V lost 1 base, J lost 3 bases, and 8 bases stayed unmatched. Germline CDR1 reads DFQATT; CDR2 reads SNEGSKA (reference sequence). The CDR3 is CSARGGRTGRYEQYF. CDR3 nucleotides: TGCAGTGCTAGAGGGGGTAGGACAGGGCGCTACGAGCAGTACTTC.